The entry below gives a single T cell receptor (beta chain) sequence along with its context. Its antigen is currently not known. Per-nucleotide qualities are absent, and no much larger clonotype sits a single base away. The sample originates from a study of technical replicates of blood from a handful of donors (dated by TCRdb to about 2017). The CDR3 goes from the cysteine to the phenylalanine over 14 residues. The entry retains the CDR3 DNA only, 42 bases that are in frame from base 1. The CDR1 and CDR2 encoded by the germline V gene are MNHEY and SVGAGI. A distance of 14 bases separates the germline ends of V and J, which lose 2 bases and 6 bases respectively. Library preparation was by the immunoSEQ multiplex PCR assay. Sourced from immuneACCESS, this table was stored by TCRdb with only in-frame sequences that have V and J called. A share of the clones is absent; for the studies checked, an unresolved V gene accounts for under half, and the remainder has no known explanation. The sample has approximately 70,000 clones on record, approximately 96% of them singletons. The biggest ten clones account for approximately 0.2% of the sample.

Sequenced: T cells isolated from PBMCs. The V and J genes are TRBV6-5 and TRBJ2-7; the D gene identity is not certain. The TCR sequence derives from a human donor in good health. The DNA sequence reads TGTGCCAGCAGTTACCCCGATCCCAACGGCGAGCAGTACTTC. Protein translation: CASSYPDPNGEQYF.